This TCR beta chain was identified during a study of blood T cell repertoires in COVID-19. As for the study in general: COVID-19 samples collected from the United States, Italy and Spain covered acute and convalescent phases. In each case, the material was cDNA or gDNA derived from T cells, B-cell-depleted T cells, or PBMCs.

Original handling: Researchers report that nucleated cell counts were estimated from reference gene primer amplification. Sequencing used immunoSEQ multiplex PCR; TCRdb keeps in-frame clones, though not all of them. The V and J calls and the clone size are those of that table, but D and trimming were determined from the DNA. The data show 120,000 to 150,000 clones, 65% to 90% seen once. Germline values: CDR1 MNHEY, CDR2 SMNVEV (reference sequence). This CDR3 is 14 amino acids long. V was shortened by 0 bases and J by 4 bases, with 7 bases between the two germline ends. The chain has TRBV27 and TRBJ1-3; the D is unclear. The sample taken for sequencing was peripheral blood. This clonotype was sampled from a woman in her forties or fifties in a cohort sampled during active or convalescent COVID-19. CDR3 coding DNA: TGTGCCAGCAGTTTATCGGCCCCAGGAAACACCATATATTTT. Protein sequence: CASSLSAPGNTIYF.